A selection of T cell receptor beta chains follows, all from one sample in a study of CD8 T cells in Susac syndrome. MiXCR, run by TCRdb on the immunoSEQ multiplex PCR reads, gives a single entry per CDR3 protein. The table shows about 180,000 distinct CDR3 sequences, with about 94% occurring only once. The material sequenced was CD4+ T cells from PBMCs. All receptors come from a human donor with multiple sclerosis. Both conserved end residues are part of each CDR3. The order of the fields is J gene, clone size, D gene, V gene, CDR3 DNA, CDR3 protein. The D gene is left open where the match is weak. Only part of the rows carry a size: once, few, many, or a class if the clone is expanded.

j_gene: TRBJ1-1; abundance: .; d_gene: .; v_gene: TRBV9; CDR3nt: TGTGCCAGCAGCGCTCAGGTGGCGGGACGGCTGAACACTGAAGCTTTCTTT; CDR3aa: CASSAQVAGRLNTEAFF
j_gene: TRBJ2-7; abundance: .; d_gene: .; v_gene: TRBV29-1; CDR3nt: TGCAGCGTCCAGACATCCGAGCAGTACTTC; CDR3aa: CSVQTSEQYF
j_gene: TRBJ1-3; abundance: .; d_gene: TRBD1; v_gene: TRBV4-2; CDR3nt: TGTGCCAGCAGCCTCGACAGGGTCTCTGGAAACACCATATATTTT; CDR3aa: CASSLDRVSGNTIYF
j_gene: TRBJ2-1; abundance: .; d_gene: .; v_gene: TRBV24-1; CDR3nt: TGTGCCACCAGTGCAGGGACGAATGAGCAGTTCTTC; CDR3aa: CATSAGTNEQFF
j_gene: TRBJ2-3; abundance: .; d_gene: TRBD2; v_gene: TRBV24-1; CDR3nt: TGTGCCACCAGTGCGTCTAGCGGGGGTACAGATACGCAGTATTTT; CDR3aa: CATSASSGGTDTQYF
j_gene: TRBJ2-3; abundance: .; d_gene: TRBD2; v_gene: TRBV7-2; CDR3nt: TGTGCCAGCAGCCGCCGAGCGGGGGGGCGCACAGATACGCAGTATTTT; CDR3aa: CASSRRAGGRTDTQYF
j_gene: TRBJ1-4; abundance: .; d_gene: .; v_gene: TRBV12-3/TRBV12-4; CDR3nt: TGTGCCAGCAGTTTCTTGATGAGTGAAAAACTGTTTTTT; CDR3aa: CASSFLMSEKLFF
j_gene: TRBJ2-5; abundance: .; d_gene: .; v_gene: TRBV7-9; CDR3nt: TGTGCCAGCAGGAGGAGCGTCCAAGAGACCCAGTACTTC; CDR3aa: CASRRSVQETQYF
j_gene: TRBJ1-2; abundance: once; d_gene: .; v_gene: TRBV7-9; CDR3nt: TGTGCCAGCAGCTTAGAGGGGGACTATGGCTACACCTTC; CDR3aa: CASSLEGDYGYTF
j_gene: TRBJ2-1; abundance: .; d_gene: TRBD2; v_gene: TRBV24-1; CDR3nt: TGTGCCACCCGGGCGGGGAGGGGTTTTGGGGATGAGCAGTTCTTC; CDR3aa: CATRAGRGFGDEQFF
j_gene: TRBJ2-7; abundance: .; d_gene: .; v_gene: TRBV20-1; CDR3nt: TGCAGTGCTAGGTGGGACTCCTACGAGCAGTACTTC; CDR3aa: CSARWDSYEQYF
j_gene: TRBJ2-2; abundance: .; d_gene: .; v_gene: TRBV30; CDR3nt: TGTGCCTGGAATCGACAGACCACCGGGGAGCTGTTTTTT; CDR3aa: CAWNRQTTGELFF
j_gene: TRBJ1-1; abundance: .; d_gene: .; v_gene: TRBV2; CDR3nt: TGTGCCAGCAGTTTTGCAGAAGGAGGGTTAGCTTTCTTT; CDR3aa: CASSFAEGGLAFF
j_gene: TRBJ2-1; abundance: .; d_gene: .; v_gene: TRBV9; CDR3nt: TGTGCCAGCAGCCCTCGGTCCTCTGAGCAGTTCTTC; CDR3aa: CASSPRSSEQFF
j_gene: TRBJ2-3; abundance: .; d_gene: TRBD2; v_gene: TRBV7-9; CDR3nt: TGTGCCAGCAGCCACTTACCAATAGCGGGGGGGCTGGGAGATACGCAGTATTTT; CDR3aa: CASSHLPIAGGLGDTQYF
j_gene: TRBJ2-7; abundance: .; d_gene: .; v_gene: TRBV5-1; CDR3nt: TGCGCCAGCAGCTTGGAGCGTACATCCCGTGGAGAGCAGTACTTC; CDR3aa: CASSLERTSRGEQYF
j_gene: TRBJ2-6; abundance: once; d_gene: .; v_gene: TRBV11-2; CDR3nt: TGTGCCAGCAGCTTAGCCCTAGGAGCTGGGGCCAACGTCCTGACTTTC; CDR3aa: CASSLALGAGANVLTF
j_gene: TRBJ1-1; abundance: .; d_gene: TRBD1; v_gene: TRBV3-1; CDR3nt: TGTGCCAGCAGCAGACAGGGGATCGCTGAAGCTTTCTTT; CDR3aa: CASSRQGIAEAFF
j_gene: TRBJ2-3; abundance: .; d_gene: .; v_gene: TRBV12-3/TRBV12-4; CDR3nt: TGTGCCAGCAGTCCGGACTCTGGCACGCAGTATTTT; CDR3aa: CASSPDSGTQYF
j_gene: TRBJ2-5; abundance: .; d_gene: .; v_gene: TRBV18; CDR3nt: TGTGCCAGCTCACCGAGGGCCAGGGCGGAGGGAGAGACCCAGTACTTC; CDR3aa: CASSPRARAEGETQYF
j_gene: TRBJ1-5; abundance: .; d_gene: .; v_gene: TRBV29-1; CDR3nt: TGCAGCGTTCAGGGCGTCAATCAGCCCCAGCATTTT; CDR3aa: CSVQGVNQPQHF
j_gene: TRBJ2-3; abundance: .; d_gene: TRBD1; v_gene: TRBV29-1; CDR3nt: TGCAGCGTTTCCCACGGGACAGCCCCTAGCACAGATACGCAGTATTTT; CDR3aa: CSVSHGTAPSTDTQYF
j_gene: TRBJ2-1; abundance: .; d_gene: TRBD2; v_gene: TRBV13; CDR3nt: TGTGCCAGCAGCCTAGGTGTAGGGGAGGGCAATGAGCAGTTCTTC; CDR3aa: CASSLGVGEGNEQFF
j_gene: TRBJ2-2; abundance: .; d_gene: TRBD2; v_gene: TRBV15; CDR3nt: TGTGCCACCAGCAGAGGAGCCGGGACTAGCGACACCGGGGAGCTGTTTTTT; CDR3aa: CATSRGAGTSDTGELFF
j_gene: TRBJ2-3; abundance: .; d_gene: .; v_gene: TRBV30; CDR3nt: TGTGCCTGGAGTTCCGCGGGGAGGGATACGCAGTATTTT; CDR3aa: CAWSSAGRDTQYF
j_gene: TRBJ2-7; abundance: .; d_gene: .; v_gene: TRBV2; CDR3nt: TGTGCCAGCAGTCTGGAGGCAGGGATCAACGAGCAGTACTTC; CDR3aa: CASSLEAGINEQYF